This TCR beta chain was retrieved from a study of blood T cell repertoires in COVID-19. Study-level background: The study drew acute and convalescent COVID-19 samples from the United States, Italy and Spain.

Germline CDR1 is SGHDT and CDR2 is YYEEEE. The CDR3 extends over 16 amino acids. Assay used: immunoSEQ multiplex PCR; TCRdb lists only in-frame clones, some missing. Of around 200,000 clones in the sample, around 83% were seen once. Comments on this clone: The junction does not match germline at one end; this may be a read error.

The chain employs TRBV5-6 and TRBJ1-4; D gene unclear. Sequencing used peripheral blood. This clonotype originated in a man aged 40-49 years with active or convalescent COVID-19. The CDR3 sequence is CASSLDRFLTTEKLFF. The CDR3 DNA follows: TGTGCCAGCAGCTTGGATAGGTTCCTTACTACTGAAAAACTGTTTTTT.